One sample yielded the 15 T cell receptor beta chains listed below, sequenced in a study of CD8 T cells in Susac syndrome. The RNA, about 0.5 to 1 ug, was put through reverse transcription using random hexamers. Via MiXCR, TCRdb re-called the immunoSEQ multiplex PCR reads, giving one row per CDR3 protein. Altogether 230,000 or so distinct CDR3 sequences are present, 95% being singletons, with the ten largest covering about 0.088%. Sequencing input: CD4+ T cells from PBMCs. The receptors originated from a human donor with multiple sclerosis.

In regard to this clonotype: At one end, the junction sequence differs from germline, possibly due to a read error. The chain joins TRBV12-3 or TRBV12-4 to TRBJ2-7; 7 bases align to TRBD2. The CDR3 runs 14 residues. CDR3 sequence: CASSLADLSYEQYF. CDR3 DNA: TGTGCCAGCAGTCTAGCGGATCTCTCCTACGAGCAGTACTTC.

The CDR3 coding sequence is TGCAGTGCTTATCACCAGGGAGTTCGGGAGACCCAGTACTTC. Translating it yields CSAYHQGVRETQYF. The rearrangement joins TRBV20-1 to TRBJ2-5; D tentatively fits TRBD1 or TRBD2 (5 bases each). The CDR3 runs 14 residues. With 5 bases removed from V and 5 bases from J, the gap between germline ends came to 18 bases. The germline V gene has CDR1 DFQATT and CDR2 SNEGSKA (reference sequence).

The V call is TRBV6-5, the J call TRBJ1-6, with 8 bases identical to TRBD1. The CDR3 length is 14 residues. Trimming cost V 6 bases and J 8 bases; bases outside gene matches: 6. The germline V gene encodes CDR1 MNHEY and CDR2 SVGAGI. The CDR3 bases are TGTGCCAGCAGAGACAGGGGAACTCATTCACCCCTCCACTTT. It specifies CASRDRGTHSPLHF.

The CDR3 loop is CASSPRRPGQTNYGYTF. The DNA for the CDR3 is TGTGCCAGCAGTCCACGACGTCCGGGACAAACTAACTATGGCTACACCTTC. This chain links TRBV2 with TRBJ1-2, with a possible D match to TRBD1 (6 bases). This CDR3 comprises 17 residues. Germline V gene lookup returns CDR1 SNHLY and CDR2 FYNNEI. The V gene lost 5 bases and the J gene lost 0 bases, with 19 bases spanning the gap. Filled out from reference TRBV2 and TRBJ1-2, the complete variable domain reads EPEVTQTPSHQVTQMGQEVILRCVPISNHLYFYWYRQILGQKVEFLVSFYNNEISEKSEIFDDQFSVERPDGSNFTLKIRSTKLEDSAMYFCASSPRRPGQTNYGYTFGSGTRLTVV.

The gene calls are TRBV15 and TRBJ2-7; D is undetermined. This CDR3 has 12 residues. The germline V gene has CDR1 LNHNV and CDR2 YYDKDF (reference sequence). Trimming removed 1 base from V and 6 bases from J, with 7 bases in between. DNA of the CDR3: TGTGCCACCAGCAGAGGAAGAGCCGAGCAGTACTTC. Amino acid sequence: CATSRGRAEQYF.

This clonotype appeared a single time. The rearrangement joins TRBV29-1 to TRBJ2-3; 7 bases match TRBD1. Trimming removed 6 bases from V and 3 bases from J; junction bases left unmatched: 6. The CDR3 is 13 residues long. Germline CDR1 reads SQVTM; CDR2 reads ANQGSEA. CDR3 residues: CSVKGQRTDTQYF. In DNA, the CDR3 is TGCAGCGTCAAGGGACAGCGAACAGATACGCAGTATTTT.

The CDR3 loop reads CTSSPIHINRDREGQPQHF. The CDR3 DNA reads as TGCACCAGCAGCCCCATACATATTAACCGGGACAGGGAAGGGCAGCCCCAGCATTTT. J is TRBJ1-5 and V is TRBV1; the table's D call, TRBD1, was not checked against the DNA. TRBV1 is shown as a pseudogene. This CDR3 has 19 amino acids.

In its sample, this clonotype was seen a few times. J is TRBJ1-1 and V is TRBV27; D might be TRBD1 (5 bases). The germline V and J ends were trimmed by 3 bases and 0 bases, with 8 bases remaining between them. The CDR3 has 14 amino acids. Per the germline V gene, CDR1 is MNHEY and CDR2 is SMNVEV (reference sequence). As DNA, the CDR3 is TGTGCCAGCAGTTTGGGCAGGGTGAACACTGAAGCTTTCTTT. Protein product: CASSLGRVNTEAFF.

This chain connects TRBV7-3 to TRBJ2-3; TRBD2 matches 11 bases. J was trimmed by 6 bases and V by 0 bases; bases with no gene match: 2. Germline values: CDR1 SGHTA, CDR2 FQGTGA. This CDR3 spans 15 amino acids. Here the CDR3 reads CASSLTSSGRDTQYF. In nucleotides, the CDR3 is TGTGCCAGCAGCTTAACTTCTAGCGGGAGGGATACGCAGTATTTT.

V gene TRBV7-9 combines with J gene TRBJ1-5; TRBD1 might be the D (6 bases). The length of the CDR3 is 13 residues. Germline lookup yields CDR1 SEHNR and CDR2 FQNEAQ (reference sequence). Trimming pared 1 base from V and 6 bases from J, leaving 7 bases between. The CDR3 sequence: CASSLGGLQPQHF. DNA for the CDR3: TGTGCCAGCAGCTTAGGGGGGCTTCAGCCCCAGCATTTT.

V usage is TRBV2 and J usage is TRBJ1-2, with D unclear. From germline, CDR1 is SNHLY and CDR2 FYNNEI. V lost 2 bases and J lost 3, with 7 bases in between. The CDR3 extends over 13 amino acids. In DNA form, the CDR3 reads TGTGCCAGCAGTGAAAGGCCAGACTATGGCTACACCTTC. Residues: CASSERPDYGYTF. The full variable domain, in which reference TRBV2 and TRBJ1-2 provide the parts outside the CDR3, is EPEVTQTPSHQVTQMGQEVILRCVPISNHLYFYWYRQILGQKVEFLVSFYNNEISEKSEIFDDQFSVERPDGSNFTLKIRSTKLEDSAMYFCASSERPDYGYTFGSGTRLTVV.

V gene TRBV24-1 combines with J gene TRBJ2-3, with 7 bases that match TRBD2. Germline CDR1 KGHDR, CDR2 SFDVKD. The CDR3 length is 13 residues. Unmatched junction bases numbered 7, after V lost 4 bases and J lost 10 bases. Written as DNA, the CDR3 is TGTGCCACCAGTGAGCCCCCCAGCGGGGCGCAGTATTTT. Amino acid sequence: CATSEPPSGAQYF.

The chain has TRBV7-2 and TRBJ2-3; D assignment may be TRBD1 or TRBD2 (5 bases each). The CDR3 has 16 residues. The germline CDR1 and CDR2 sequences are SGHTA and FQGNSA. Trimming pared 2 bases from V and 4 bases from J, leaving 16 bases between. As DNA, the CDR3 is TGTGCCAGCAGCTTATCAGGGCTAGCACTGGCAGATACGCAGTATTTT. Encoded protein: CASSLSGLALADTQYF.

This rearrangement joins TRBV7-9 to TRBJ1-3, with D unresolved. The CDR3 is 15 amino acids. From germline, CDR1 is SEHNR and CDR2 FQNEAQ (reference sequence). V was cut by 4 bases and J by 0 bases, with 10 bases left in between. The CDR3: CASSSPLFSGNTIYF. The CDR3 DNA reads TGTGCCAGCAGCTCCCCCCTCTTCTCTGGAAACACCATATATTTT. The entire variable domain, with the rest obtained from reference TRBV7-9 and TRBJ1-3, is as follows: DTGVSQNPRHKITKRGQNVTFRCDPISEHNRLYWYRQTLGQGPEFLTYFQNEAQLEKSRLLSDRFSAERPKGSFSTLEIQRTEQGDSAMYLCASSSPLFSGNTIYFGEGSWLTVV.

This rearrangement joins TRBV4-2 to TRBJ2-5, with a tentative D call TRBD2 (5 bases). V was clipped by 0 bases and J by 1 base, with 12 bases between them. Germline values: CDR1 LGHNA, CDR2 YNFKEQ. The CDR3 spans 16 residues. DNA for the CDR3: TGTGCCAGCAGCCAAGATTGGGCAGGAGGCCAAGAGACCCAGTACTTC. The encoded protein is CASSQDWAGGQETQYF.